This T cell receptor (beta chain) originates from a study of response to subunit inactivated influenza vaccine. Study-wide findings and caveats: The authors proposed limited new T cell recruitment per seasonal influenza vaccination.

Germline CDR1 is LGHNA and CDR2 is YSLEER. CDR3 length: 17 amino acids. V shed 2 bases and J shed 4 bases, with 18 bases lying between them. TCRdb reanalysed the RT-PCR reads using MiXCR and keeps one entry per CDR3 protein. The table records about 570,000 distinct CDR3 sequences, roughly 10% of them present only once. This clonotype was detected once. What it recognizes is unknown. Source: PBMCs from blood, taken on the day of vaccination. The sequence was collected from a man in his forties or fifties who received an inactivated influenza vaccine. The chain combines TRBV4-3 with TRBJ2-1; D is possibly TRBD2 (6 bases). CDR3 coding DNA: TGCGCCAGCAGCCAAAGTGCTTCCGAGGACTATTACAATGAGCAGTTCTTC. Its translation is CASSQSASEDYYNEQFF.